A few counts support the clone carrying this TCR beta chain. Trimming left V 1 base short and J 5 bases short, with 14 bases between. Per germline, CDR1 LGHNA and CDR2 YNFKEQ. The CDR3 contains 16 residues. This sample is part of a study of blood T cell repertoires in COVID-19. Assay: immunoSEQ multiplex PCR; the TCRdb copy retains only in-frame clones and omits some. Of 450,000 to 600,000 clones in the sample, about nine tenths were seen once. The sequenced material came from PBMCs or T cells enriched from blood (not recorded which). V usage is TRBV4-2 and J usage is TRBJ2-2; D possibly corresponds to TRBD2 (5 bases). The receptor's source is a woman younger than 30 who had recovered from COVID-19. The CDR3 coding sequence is TGTGCCAGCAGCCAAGGTTCGGAGGAAAAGACCGGGGAGCTGTTTTTT. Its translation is CASSQGSEEKTGELFF.